Listed below are T cell receptor beta chains from one sample, sequenced in a study of blood T cell repertoires in COVID-19. Profiling relied on immunoSEQ multiplex PCR, and the TCRdb table lists in-frame clones only, not all of them. The table shows more than 450,000 clones, with approximately 86% occurring only once. The sample comprised PBMCs or T cells enriched from blood (not recorded which). These receptors all come from a woman aged 18-29 years who had recovered from COVID-19. Each CDR3 is given with its conserved first and last residue.

TRBJ2-7 TRBV7-2 14 CASSLDDRIKEQYF
TRBJ1-5 TRBV19 17 CASSMSDRGLGNQPQHF
TRBJ1-2 TRBV6-5 15 CASSPPGTGYYGYTF
TRBJ2-1 TRBV7-2 14 CASSFTGFRNEQFF
TRBJ1-1 TRBV4-1 15 CASSPLGRKDTEAFF
TRBJ1-4 TRBV6-1 15 CASSDTTGTDEKLFF
TRBJ1-6 TRBV10-3 14 CAISEARGNSPLHF
TRBJ1-2 TRBV19 15 CASSTGQGDNYGYTF
TRBJ2-7 TRBV5-1 15 CASSSLGQVYYEQYF
TRBJ2-3 TRBV2 16 CASSESSSGVTDTQYF